Shown below are 2 T cell receptor beta chains from a single sample sequenced in a study of response to subunit inactivated influenza vaccine. TCRdb re-called the RT-PCR reads through MiXCR, storing one row per CDR3 protein. The sample has some 640,000 distinct CDR3 sequences, roughly 14% seen once; the top ten hold approximately 7%. Sample: PBMCs from blood, taken about 14 days before vaccination. Receptor source: a man over 45 who received an inactivated influenza vaccine.

This clonotype was counted a few times. V gene TRBV6-1 combines with J gene TRBJ2-7, with a tentative D call TRBD2 (6 bases). Looked up from germline, CDR1 is MNHNS and CDR2 is SASEGT. This CDR3 has 14 residues. The V and J ends lost 6 bases and 2 bases respectively, with 14 bases between them. DNA for the CDR3: TGTGCCAGCAGCACTAGCCGCACTACCTACGAGCAGTACTTC. Protein sequence: CASSTSRTTYEQYF.

This chain connects TRBV7-8 to TRBJ2-1; 8 bases map to TRBD1. Losses at the gene ends were 3 bases for V and 8 bases for J; bases not matched to a gene: 6. The CDR3 is 14 residues long. Germline CDR1 SGHVS, CDR2 FQNEAQ. CDR3 sequence reads: CASSFDRGVDEQFF. The CDR3 region has the DNA TGTGCCAGCAGCTTTGACAGGGGAGTGGATGAGCAGTTCTTC.